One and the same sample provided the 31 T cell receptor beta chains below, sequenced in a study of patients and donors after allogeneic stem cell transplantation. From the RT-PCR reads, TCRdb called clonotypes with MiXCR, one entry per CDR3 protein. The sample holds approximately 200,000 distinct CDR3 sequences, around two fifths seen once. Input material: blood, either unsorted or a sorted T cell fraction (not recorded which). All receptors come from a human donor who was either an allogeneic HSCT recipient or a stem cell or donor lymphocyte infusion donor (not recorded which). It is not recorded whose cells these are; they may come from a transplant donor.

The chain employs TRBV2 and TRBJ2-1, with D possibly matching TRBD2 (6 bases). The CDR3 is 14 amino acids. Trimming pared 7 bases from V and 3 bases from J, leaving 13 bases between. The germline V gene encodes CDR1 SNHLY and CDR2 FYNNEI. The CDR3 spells CASILEGLYNEQFF. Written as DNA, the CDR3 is TGTGCCAGCATCTTGGAGGGCCTCTACAATGAGCAGTTCTTC.

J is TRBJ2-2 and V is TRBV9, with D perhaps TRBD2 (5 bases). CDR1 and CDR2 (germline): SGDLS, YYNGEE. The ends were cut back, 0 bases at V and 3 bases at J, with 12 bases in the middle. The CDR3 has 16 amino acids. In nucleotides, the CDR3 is TGTGCCAGCAGCGTAGAAGCTAGCACTTACACCGGGGAGCTGTTTTTT. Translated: CASSVEASTYTGELFF.

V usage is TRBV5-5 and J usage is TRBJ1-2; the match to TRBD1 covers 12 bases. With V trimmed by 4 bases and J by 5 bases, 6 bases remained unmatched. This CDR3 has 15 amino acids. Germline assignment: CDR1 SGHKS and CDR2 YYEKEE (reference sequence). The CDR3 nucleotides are TGTGCCAGCAGCACCGGGACAGGGGGCAGTTATGGCTACACCTTC. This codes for CASSTGTGGSYGYTF. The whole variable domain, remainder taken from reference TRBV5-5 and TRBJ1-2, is DAGVTQSPTHLIKTRGQQVTLRCSPISGHKSVSWYQQVLGQGPQFIFQYYEKEERGRGNFPDRFSARQFPNYSSELNVNALLLGDSALYLCASSTGTGGSYGYTFGSGTRLTVV.

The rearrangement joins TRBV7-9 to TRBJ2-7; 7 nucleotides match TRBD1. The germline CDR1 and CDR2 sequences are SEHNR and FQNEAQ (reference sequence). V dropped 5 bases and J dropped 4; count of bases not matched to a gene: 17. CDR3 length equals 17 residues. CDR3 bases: TGTGCCAGCAGCGGGCGACAGGGCGATGGAAATGTTTACGAGCAGTACTTC. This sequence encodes CASSGRQGDGNVYEQYF.

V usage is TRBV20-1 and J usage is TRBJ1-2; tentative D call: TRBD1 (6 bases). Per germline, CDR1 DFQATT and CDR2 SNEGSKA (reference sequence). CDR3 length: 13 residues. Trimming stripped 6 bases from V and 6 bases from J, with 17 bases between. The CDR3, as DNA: TGCAGTGCACCGGCGGGGGCGTGGAATGGCTACACCTTC. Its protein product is CSAPAGAWNGYTF.

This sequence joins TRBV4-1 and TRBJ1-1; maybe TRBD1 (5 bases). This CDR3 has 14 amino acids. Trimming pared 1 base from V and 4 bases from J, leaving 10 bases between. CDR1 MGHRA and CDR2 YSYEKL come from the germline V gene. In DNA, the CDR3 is TGCGCCAGCAGCCAAGGCGGGGGGGGCACTGAAGCTTTCTTT. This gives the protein CASSQGGGGTEAFF.

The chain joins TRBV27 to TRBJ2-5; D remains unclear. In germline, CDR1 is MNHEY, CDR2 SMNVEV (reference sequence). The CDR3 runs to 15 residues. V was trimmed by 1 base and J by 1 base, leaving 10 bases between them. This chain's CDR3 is CASSLFSGGQETQYF. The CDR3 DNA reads TGTGCCAGCAGTTTATTTTCTGGCGGCCAAGAGACCCAGTACTTC.

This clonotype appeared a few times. The CDR3 region is CASGSGGTEAFF. The CDR3 nucleotides read TGTGCTAGTGGTTCAGGGGGCACTGAAGCTTTCTTT. J is TRBJ1-1 and V is TRBV12-5; 7 bases are a match to TRBD1. The germline gives CDR1 LGHNT, CDR2 FRNRAP. This CDR3 spans 12 amino acids. After removal of 4 bases from V and 4 bases from J, the junction contained 0 bases not matched to a gene.

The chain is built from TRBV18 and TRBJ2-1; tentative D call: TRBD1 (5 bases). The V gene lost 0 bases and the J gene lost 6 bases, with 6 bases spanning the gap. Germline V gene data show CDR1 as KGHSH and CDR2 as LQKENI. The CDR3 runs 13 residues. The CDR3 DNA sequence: TGTGCCAGCTCACCACCGGACATCAATGAGCAGTTCTTC. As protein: CASSPPDINEQFF.

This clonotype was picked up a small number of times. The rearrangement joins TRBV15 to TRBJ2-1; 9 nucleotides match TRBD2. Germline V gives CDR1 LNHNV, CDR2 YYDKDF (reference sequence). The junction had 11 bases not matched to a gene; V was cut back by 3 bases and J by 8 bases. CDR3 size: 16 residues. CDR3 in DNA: TGTGCCACCAGCAGCCTTATAGCGGGAGTCCGGGATGAGCAGTTCTTC. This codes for CATSSLIAGVRDEQFF.

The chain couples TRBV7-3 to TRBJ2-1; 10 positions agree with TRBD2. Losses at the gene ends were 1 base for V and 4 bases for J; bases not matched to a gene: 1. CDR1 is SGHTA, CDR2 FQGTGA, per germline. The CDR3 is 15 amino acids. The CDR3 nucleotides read TGTGCCAGCAGCTTAATACTAGCGGGGTACAATGAGCAGTTCTTC. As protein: CASSLILAGYNEQFF.

CDR3 in DNA: TGCGCCAGCAGCTCAACAGGGGGCTTCACAGATACGCAGTATTTT. Protein product: CASSSTGGFTDTQYF. This chain joins TRBV5-1 and TRBJ2-3; TRBD1 matches 9 bases. Germline V CDR1 and CDR2: SGHRS, YFSETQ. This CDR3 is built from 15 residues. The trim removed 3 bases at V and 2 bases at J, leaving 4 bases unmatched.

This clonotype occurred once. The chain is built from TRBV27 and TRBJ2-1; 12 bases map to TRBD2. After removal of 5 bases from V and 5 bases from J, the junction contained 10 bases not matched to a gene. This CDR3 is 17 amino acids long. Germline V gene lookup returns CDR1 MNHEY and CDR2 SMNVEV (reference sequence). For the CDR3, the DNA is TGTGCCAGCAGTCCGAGGACTAGCGGGGTAGATGACAATGAGCAGTTCTTC. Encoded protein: CASSPRTSGVDDNEQFF.

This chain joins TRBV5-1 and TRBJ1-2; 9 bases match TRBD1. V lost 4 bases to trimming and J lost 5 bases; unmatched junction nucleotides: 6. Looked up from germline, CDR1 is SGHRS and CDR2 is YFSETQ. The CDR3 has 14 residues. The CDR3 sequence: CASSRGQGTYGYTF. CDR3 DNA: TGCGCCAGCAGCCGAGGACAGGGGACGTATGGCTACACCTTC.

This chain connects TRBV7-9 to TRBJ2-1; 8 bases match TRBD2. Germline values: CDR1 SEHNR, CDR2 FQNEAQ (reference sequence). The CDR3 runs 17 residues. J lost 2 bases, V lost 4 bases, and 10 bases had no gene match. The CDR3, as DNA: TGTGCCAGCAGCTCATCCCTTACGGGAGGGCCCTACAATGAGCAGTTCTTC. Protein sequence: CASSSSLTGGPYNEQFF.

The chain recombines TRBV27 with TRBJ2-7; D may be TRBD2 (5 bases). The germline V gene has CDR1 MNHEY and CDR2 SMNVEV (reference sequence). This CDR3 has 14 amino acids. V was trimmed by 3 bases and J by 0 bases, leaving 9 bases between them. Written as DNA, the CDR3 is TGTGCCAGCAGTTTCGGAGGCCCCTCCTACGAGCAGTACTTC. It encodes CASSFGGPSYEQYF.

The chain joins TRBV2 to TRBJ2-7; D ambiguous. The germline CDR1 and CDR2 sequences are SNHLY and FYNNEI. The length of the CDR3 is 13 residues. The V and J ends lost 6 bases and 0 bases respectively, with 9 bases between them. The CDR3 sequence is CASRREVSYEQYF. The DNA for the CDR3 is TGTGCCAGCAGGCGAGAGGTCTCCTACGAGCAGTACTTC.

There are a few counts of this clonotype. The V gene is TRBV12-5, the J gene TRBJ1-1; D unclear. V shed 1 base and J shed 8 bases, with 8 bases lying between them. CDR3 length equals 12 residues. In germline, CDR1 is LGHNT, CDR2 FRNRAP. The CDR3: CASGLGVGEAFF. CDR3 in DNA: TGTGCTAGTGGTTTGGGAGTCGGAGAAGCTTTCTTT.

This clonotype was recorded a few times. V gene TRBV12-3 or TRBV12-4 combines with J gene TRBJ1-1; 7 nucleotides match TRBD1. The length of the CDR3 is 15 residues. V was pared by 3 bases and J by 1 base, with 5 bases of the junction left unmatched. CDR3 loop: CASSFSGQQNTEAFF. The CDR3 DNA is TGTGCCAGCAGTTTCTCGGGACAGCAGAACACTGAAGCTTTCTTT.

The CDR3 region is CAWSVGSPGNYGYTF. The DNA for the CDR3 is TGTGCCTGGAGTGTCGGGAGCCCCGGTAACTATGGCTACACCTTC. The J gene is TRBJ1-2, the V gene TRBV30; no clear D. The length of the CDR3 is 15 residues. Germline CDR1 GTSNPN, CDR2 SVGIG (reference sequence). Deletions cut 0 bases from V and 1 base from J, with 12 bases between.

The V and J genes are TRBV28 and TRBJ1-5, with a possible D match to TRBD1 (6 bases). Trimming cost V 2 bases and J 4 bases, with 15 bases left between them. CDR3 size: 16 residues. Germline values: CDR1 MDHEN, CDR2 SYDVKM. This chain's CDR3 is CASSLVQGSRNQPQHF. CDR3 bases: TGTGCCAGCAGTTTAGTACAGGGTTCACGGAATCAGCCCCAGCATTTT.

The CDR3 region has the DNA TGTGCCAGCAGCTACGGACGGTCCTATGGCTACACCTTC. This encodes CASSYGRSYGYTF. This chain links TRBV12-3 or TRBV12-4 with TRBJ1-2; D gene ambiguous. V lost 6 bases and J lost 4, with 12 bases in between. The CDR3 sequence is 13 residues long.

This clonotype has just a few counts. CDR3 nucleotides: TGCGCCAGCAGCTTGGCCACTGTGAACACTGAAGCTTTCTTT. Its translation is CASSLATVNTEAFF. The rearrangement uses TRBV5-1 and TRBJ1-1; D is uncertain. There are 14 residues in the CDR3. Germline assignment: CDR1 SGHRS and CDR2 YFSETQ. V lost 0 bases and J lost 0, with 6 bases in between.

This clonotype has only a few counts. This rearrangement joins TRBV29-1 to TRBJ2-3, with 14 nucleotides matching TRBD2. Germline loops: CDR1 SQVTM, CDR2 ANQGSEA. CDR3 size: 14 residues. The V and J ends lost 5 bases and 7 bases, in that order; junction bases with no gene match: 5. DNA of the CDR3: TGCAGCGTTAAGACTAGCGGGAGGGCCAATACGCAGTATTTT. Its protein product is CSVKTSGRANTQYF.

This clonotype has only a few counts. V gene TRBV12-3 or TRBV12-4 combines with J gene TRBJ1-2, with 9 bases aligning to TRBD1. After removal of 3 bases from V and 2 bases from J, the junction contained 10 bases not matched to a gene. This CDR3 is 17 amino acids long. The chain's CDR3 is CASSFTGTGLQNYGYTF. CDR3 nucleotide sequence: TGTGCCAGCAGTTTTACCGGGACAGGGCTTCAAAACTATGGCTACACCTTC.

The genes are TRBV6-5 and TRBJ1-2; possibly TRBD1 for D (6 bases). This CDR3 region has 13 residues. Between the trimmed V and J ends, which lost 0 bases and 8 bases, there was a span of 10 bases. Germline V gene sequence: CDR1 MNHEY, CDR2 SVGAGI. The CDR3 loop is CASSYSQGSGYTF. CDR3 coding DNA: TGTGCCAGCAGTTACTCACAGGGCTCCGGCTACACCTTC.

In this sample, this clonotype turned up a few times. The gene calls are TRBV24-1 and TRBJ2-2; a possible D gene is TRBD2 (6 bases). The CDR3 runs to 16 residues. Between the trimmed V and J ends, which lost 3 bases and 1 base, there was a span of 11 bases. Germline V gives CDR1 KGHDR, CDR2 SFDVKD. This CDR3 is CATSDGGSGNTGELFF. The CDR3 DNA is TGTGCCACCAGTGATGGGGGTAGCGGGAACACCGGGGAGCTGTTTTTT.

DNA of the CDR3: TGTGCCAGCAGTCCCAGCGCCTTTAACTATGGCTACACCTTC. Its protein is CASSPSAFNYGYTF. The genes are TRBV28 and TRBJ1-2; D not certain. Trimming cost V 5 bases and J 1 base, with 11 bases left between them. CDR1 is MDHEN, CDR2 SYDVKM, per germline. This CDR3 region has 14 residues.

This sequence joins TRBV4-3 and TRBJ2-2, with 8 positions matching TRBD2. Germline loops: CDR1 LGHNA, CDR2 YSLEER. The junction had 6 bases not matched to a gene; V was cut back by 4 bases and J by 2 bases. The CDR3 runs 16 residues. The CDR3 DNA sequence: TGCGCCAGCAGCCCGGTAGCGGGGATAAACACCGGGGAGCTGTTTTTT. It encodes CASSPVAGINTGELFF.

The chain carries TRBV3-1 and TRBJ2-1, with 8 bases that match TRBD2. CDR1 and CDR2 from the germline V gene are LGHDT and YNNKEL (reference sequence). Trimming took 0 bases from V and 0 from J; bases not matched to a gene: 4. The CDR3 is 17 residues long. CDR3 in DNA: TGTGCCAGCAGCCAAGATGGGAGCGGGAGCTCCTACAATGAGCAGTTCTTC. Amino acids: CASSQDGSGSSYNEQFF.

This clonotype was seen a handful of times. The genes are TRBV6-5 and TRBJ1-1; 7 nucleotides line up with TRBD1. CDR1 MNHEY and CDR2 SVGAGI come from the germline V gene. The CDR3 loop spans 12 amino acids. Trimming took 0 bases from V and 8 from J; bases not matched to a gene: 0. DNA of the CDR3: TGTGCCAGCAGTTACTCGACAGGGGAAGCTTTCTTT. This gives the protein CASSYSTGEAFF.